The present T cell receptor beta chain was sequenced within a study of shared clonotypes between healthy human individuals. Study overall: A couple of women and a few men aged 18 to 49 made up the donors.

The V end was cut by 4 bases, the J end by 4 bases, with 12 bases between. The V gene's germline CDR1 is SGHDT and CDR2 YYEEEE. The CDR3 covers 13 residues. Naive CD8 populations comprised CD45RO-negative cells positively selected for CCR7, excluding terminally differentiated effector memory CD45RA+ cells. General study results and limits: The generation probabilities recorded for non-shared clonotypes fell below those of clonotypes shared by all four donors. Shared clonotypes: approximately 5.3% naive CD4, under 4% naive CD8, about 2.5% memory CD4, 0.4% to 0.45% memory CD8.

A remark on this clone: Its target is not known.

TCRdb's table, derived via immunoSEQ multiplex PCR, lists solely in-frame clones and lacks some. Here the sample spans about 2.2 million clones, 93% being singletons. The sequence was obtained from a man between 18 and 29 years old in good health. Some clones in this sample may be carry-over from other donors' samples. Sequenced sample: naive CD8+ T cells from PBMCs. This chain uses TRBV5-6 with TRBJ2-7; D is possibly TRBD2 (5 bases). CDR3: CASSGEGPYEQYF. The DNA for the CDR3 is TGTGCCAGCAGCGGAGAGGGCCCTTACGAGCAGTACTTC. The full variable domain, rest sourced from reference TRBV5-6 and TRBJ2-7, is DAGVTQSPTHLIKTRGQQVTLRCSPKSGHDTVSWYQQALGQGPQFIFQYYEEEERQRGNFPDRFSGHQFPNYSSELNVNALLLGDSALYLCASSGEGPYEQYFGPGTRLTVT.